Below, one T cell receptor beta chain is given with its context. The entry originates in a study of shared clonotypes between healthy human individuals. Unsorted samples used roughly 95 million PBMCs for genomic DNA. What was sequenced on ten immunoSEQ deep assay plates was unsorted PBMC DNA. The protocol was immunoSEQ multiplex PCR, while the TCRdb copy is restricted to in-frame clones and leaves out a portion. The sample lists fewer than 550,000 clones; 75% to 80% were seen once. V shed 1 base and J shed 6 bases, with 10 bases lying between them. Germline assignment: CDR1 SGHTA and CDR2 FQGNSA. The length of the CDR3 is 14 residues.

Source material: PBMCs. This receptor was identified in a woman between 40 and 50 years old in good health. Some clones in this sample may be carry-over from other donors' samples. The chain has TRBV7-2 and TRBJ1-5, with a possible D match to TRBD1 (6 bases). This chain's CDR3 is CASSLGVRGQPQHF. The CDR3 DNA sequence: TGTGCCAGCAGCTTAGGTGTCAGGGGTCAGCCCCAGCATTTT.